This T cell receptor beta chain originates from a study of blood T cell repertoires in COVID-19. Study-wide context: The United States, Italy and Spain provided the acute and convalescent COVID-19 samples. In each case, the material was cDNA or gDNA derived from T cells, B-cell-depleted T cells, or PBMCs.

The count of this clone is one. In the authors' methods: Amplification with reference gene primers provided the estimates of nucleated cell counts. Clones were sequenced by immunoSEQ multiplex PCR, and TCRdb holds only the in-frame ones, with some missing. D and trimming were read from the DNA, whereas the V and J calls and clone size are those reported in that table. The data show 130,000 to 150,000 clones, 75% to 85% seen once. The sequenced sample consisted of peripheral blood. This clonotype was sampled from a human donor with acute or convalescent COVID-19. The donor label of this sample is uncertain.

CDR3 nucleotides: TGTGCCAGCAGTTTCGGACAGGGACGGGAGACCCAGTACTTC. Residues: CASSFGQGRETQYF. The chain links TRBV27 to TRBJ2-5; 8 positions match TRBD1. This CDR3 region has 14 residues. Germline trimming cut 3 bases from V and 5 bases from J; bases unmatched to any gene: 5. Germline loops: CDR1 MNHEY, CDR2 SMNVEV (reference sequence).